Below, 30 T cell receptor beta chains from the same sample are listed, as sequenced in a study of graft-versus-host responses after intestinal transplantation. TCRdb keeps only in-frame clones here, not all; method: immunoSEQ multiplex PCR. The table has roughly 38,000 clones, 93% seen once. No cognate antigen is known for these TCRs. The specimen was unstimulated CD8+ T cells sorted from spleen or lymph node cells, collected before transplant. These receptors came from a human donor who was the organ donor for an intestinal transplant.

The chain has TRBV27 and TRBJ2-7; 8 bases fit TRBD1. The CDR3 is made up of 12 amino acids. Germline V gene sequence: CDR1 MNHEY, CDR2 SMNVEV (reference sequence). V lost 6 bases and J lost 6; bases outside the gene matches: 4. DNA for the CDR3: TGTGCCAGCAGCCCCCAGGGGGCCGAGCAGTACTTC. Amino acid sequence: CASSPQGAEQYF.

The J gene is TRBJ2-7, the V gene TRBV4-1, with TRBD1 matching 9 bases. The CDR3 has 16 amino acids. The V gene's germline CDR1 is MGHRA and CDR2 YSYEKL. With V trimmed by 0 bases and J by 4 bases, 7 bases remained unmatched. The CDR3 loop is CASSQDGTGLGYEQYF. The CDR3 DNA is TGCGCCAGCAGCCAAGACGGGACAGGGCTGGGGTACGAGCAGTACTTC.

CDR3 sequence: CASSLPRDRVGLGAYEQYF. For the CDR3, the DNA is TGTGCCAGCAGCCTCCCCCGGGACAGGGTGGGACTAGGGGCCTACGAGCAGTACTTC. The chain links TRBV7-8 to TRBJ2-7; maybe TRBD1 (9 bases). Germline CDR1 and CDR2: SGHVS and FQNEAQ. The CDR3 loop spans 19 amino acids. Trimming pared 5 bases from V and 2 bases from J, leaving 28 bases between. The full variable domain, in which reference TRBV7-8 and TRBJ2-7 provide the parts outside the CDR3, is GAGVSQSPRYKVAKRGQDVALRCDPISGHVSLFWYQQALGQGPEFLTYFQNEAQLDKSGLPSDRFFAERPEGSVSTLKIQRTQQEDSAVYLCASSLPRDRVGLGAYEQYFGPGTRLTVT.

This clone was seen just once. The chain uses TRBV5-4 and TRBJ2-3; a weak D match, TRBD2 (5 bases). V was pared by 1 base and J by 4 bases, with 22 bases between. CDR1 is SGHNT and CDR2 is YYREEE in the germline V gene (reference sequence). There are 18 residues in the CDR3. CDR3 sequence: CASSLIPEGSRLADTQYF. The CDR3 DNA follows: TGTGCCAGCAGCTTGATTCCCGAGGGAAGTAGGCTTGCAGATACGCAGTATTTT.

This chain uses TRBV27 with TRBJ2-7; 8 nucleotides line up with TRBD2. V trimming: 3 bases; J trimming: 4 bases; junction bases outside the gene matches: 2. The CDR3 extends over 13 amino acids. Per the germline V gene, CDR1 is MNHEY and CDR2 is SMNVEV (reference sequence). The CDR3 DNA follows: TGTGCCAGCAGTTTGGGACTAGGATACGAGCAGTACTTC. Protein: CASSLGLGYEQYF.

V usage is TRBV7-9 and J usage is TRBJ2-7, with 10 bases matching TRBD1. This CDR3 contains 12 residues. V dropped 8 bases and J dropped 4; count of bases not matched to a gene: 2. The germline V gene has CDR1 SEHNR and CDR2 FQNEAQ (reference sequence). For the CDR3, the DNA is TGTGCCAGCCAGGACAGGGGGTACGAGCAGTACTTC. This encodes CASQDRGYEQYF. The full variable domain, with the rest looked up from reference TRBV7-9 and TRBJ2-7, is DTGVSQNPRHKITKRGQNVTFRCDPISEHNRLYWYRQTLGQGPEFLTYFQNEAQLEKSRLLSDRFSAERPKGSFSTLEIQRTEQGDSAMYLCASQDRGYEQYFGPGTRLTVT.

The rearrangement joins TRBV27 to TRBJ1-1, with TRBD1 identical over 11 bases. There are 16 residues in the CDR3. V trimming: 1 base; J trimming: 4 bases; junction bases outside the gene matches: 5. The germline V gene has CDR1 MNHEY and CDR2 SMNVEV (reference sequence). CDR3 protein: CASSLWGQGVVTEAFF. The CDR3 coding sequence is TGTGCCAGCAGTTTATGGGGACAGGGGGTGGTCACTGAAGCTTTCTTT.

This clone came up once. CDR3: CASSLRVLNEQYF. In DNA, the CDR3 is TGTGCCAGCAGCCTTAGGGTACTAAACGAGCAGTACTTC. The gene calls are TRBV27 and TRBJ2-7; D remains unclear. The germline V gene encodes CDR1 MNHEY and CDR2 SMNVEV (reference sequence). The length of the CDR3 is 13 residues. V was pared by 6 bases and J by 5 bases, with 14 bases between.

The chain has TRBV6-6 and TRBJ1-3; no clear D gene. The V and J ends lost 4 bases and 0 bases respectively, with 10 bases between them. Germline values: CDR1 MNHNY, CDR2 SVGAGI (reference sequence). This CDR3 spans 15 amino acids. The CDR3 region has the DNA TGTGCCAGCAGTTCCGACCGATTCTCTGGAAACACCATATATTTT. This sequence encodes CASSSDRFSGNTIYF.

The chain recombines TRBV29-1 with TRBJ1-2; D call uncertain. V lost 3 bases to trimming and J lost 4 bases, with 12 bases between them. The germline V gene has CDR1 SQVTM and CDR2 ANQGSEA. The CDR3 is 13 residues long. CDR3 DNA sequence: TGCAGCGTTGATCATGGGGTGGTCTATGGCTACACCTTC. Protein sequence: CSVDHGVVYGYTF.

This chain joins TRBV7-9 and TRBJ2-3; TRBD2 matches 7 bases. This CDR3 is built from 15 residues. CDR1 and CDR2 (germline): SEHNR, FQNEAQ (reference sequence). The trim removed 2 bases at V and 6 bases at J, leaving 8 bases unmatched. The CDR3 sequence: CASSLSGGRVDTQYF. CDR3 bases: TGTGCCAGCAGCTTATCGGGCGGGAGAGTGGATACGCAGTATTTT.

This chain joins TRBV5-8 and TRBJ2-4; tentatively, D is TRBD1 (5 bases). The CDR3 extends over 14 amino acids. The germline V gene encodes CDR1 SGHTS and CDR2 YDEGEE. Trimming removed 3 bases at V and 8 bases at J, with 15 bases between. CDR3 protein: CASSSGQGGDIQYF. The CDR3 DNA reads TGTGCCAGCAGCTCTGGTCAGGGTGGAGACATTCAGTACTTC.

The chain carries TRBV27 and TRBJ2-1; TRBD2 agrees at 10 bases. CDR1 is MNHEY and CDR2 is SMNVEV in the germline V gene (reference sequence). This CDR3 is 15 amino acids long. The V segment lost 3 bases and the J segment 8 bases; nucleotides outside the gene matches: 7. Written as DNA, the CDR3 is TGTGCCAGCAGTTTGGCTAGCGGGAGATTTGATGAGCAGTTCTTC. It yields the protein CASSLASGRFDEQFF.

This chain links TRBV9 with TRBJ2-5; possibly TRBD1 for D (7 bases). The last part of the DNA fits TRBJ2-7 better; the J call may be wrong. Germline values: CDR1 SGDLS, CDR2 YYNGEE. The CDR3 has 15 amino acids. CDR3 loop: CASSEGAGSLYEQYF. As DNA, the CDR3 is TGTGCCAGCAGTGAGGGGGCGGGATCTCTTTACGAGCAGTACTTC.

V is TRBV4-2 and J is TRBJ2-7; 9 nucleotides match TRBD2. This CDR3 region has 15 residues. CDR1 and CDR2 (germline): LGHNA, YNFKEQ. V lost 2 bases to trimming and J lost 12 bases; unmatched junction nucleotides: 14. As DNA, the CDR3 is TGTGCCAGCAGCCAAATCCAGACTAGCGGAAAAGAACGGTACTTC. Protein: CASSQIQTSGKERYF.

The CDR3 DNA is TGTGCCAGCACCCCGACAGGGTATAGCGAGCAGTACTTC. It yields the protein CASTPTGYSEQYF. This chain uses TRBV2 with TRBJ2-7, with 7 positions matching TRBD1. Germline assignment: CDR1 SNHLY and CDR2 FYNNEI. This CDR3 comprises 13 residues. V trimming: 7 bases; J trimming: 6 bases; junction bases outside the gene matches: 9.

The chain carries TRBV5-7 and TRBJ1-1; TRBD1 matches 8 bases. TRBV5-7 is an ORF for which the function is uncertain. V lost 1 base and J lost 0; bases outside the gene matches: 11. CDR3 size: 18 residues. CDR3 sequence (DNA): TGTGCCAGCAGCTTGATGGGACAGGAGCATAACTTGAACACTGAAGCTTTCTTT. It specifies CASSLMGQEHNLNTEAFF.

On this clone itself: One end of the junction is discordant with germline, which a read error may explain. This chain connects TRBV27 to TRBJ2-3; 7 nucleotides agree with TRBD2. Germline-derived CDR1 and CDR2 are MNHEY and SMNVEV (reference sequence). The CDR3 runs 14 residues. The chain's CDR3 is CASSLAGATDAQYF. The CDR3, as DNA: TGTGCCAGCAGTTTGGCGGGAGCCACAGATGCGCAGTATTTT.

This chain connects TRBV6-1 to TRBJ2-1; D unresolved. Per germline, CDR1 MNHNS and CDR2 SASEGT. Trimming stripped 3 bases from V and 7 bases from J, with 10 bases between. The CDR3 contains 13 residues. CDR3 residues: CASSELGQNEQFF. The CDR3 coding sequence is TGTGCCAGCAGTGAGTTGGGTCAGAATGAGCAGTTCTTC.

J is TRBJ2-1 and V is TRBV7-2; TRBD2 agrees at 8 bases. V gave up 7 bases and J gave up 4 bases; unmatched junction bases: 3. This CDR3 is 13 amino acids long. Germline loops: CDR1 SGHTA, CDR2 FQGNSA. The CDR3 loop reads CASTPGGYNEQFF. The CDR3 region has the DNA TGTGCCAGCACCCCGGGGGGGTACAATGAGCAGTTCTTC.

This sequence joins TRBV27 and TRBJ2-7; TRBD2 agrees at 11 bases. The germline CDR1 and CDR2 sequences are MNHEY and SMNVEV (reference sequence). The CDR3 is made up of 14 amino acids. Trimming at V came to 4 bases and at J to 6 bases, leaving 5 bases not matched to a gene. The CDR3 loop is CASSYSGRAGEQYF. Written as DNA, the CDR3 is TGTGCCAGCAGTTATAGCGGGAGGGCCGGCGAGCAGTACTTC.

CDR3 coding DNA: TGCAGCGTTGAGAGTCAGCCCTACGAGCAGTACTTC. Protein: CSVESQPYEQYF. The V call is TRBV29-1, the J call TRBJ2-7; the D is unclear. Per germline, CDR1 SQVTM and CDR2 ANQGSEA. Trimming left V 3 bases short and J 2 bases short, with 8 bases between. The CDR3 sequence is 12 residues long.

The chain has TRBV4-1 and TRBJ1-5; no clear D. The CDR3 contains 14 residues. Germline CDR1 is MGHRA and CDR2 is YSYEKL. V was trimmed by 1 base and J by 8 bases, leaving 12 bases between them. DNA for the CDR3: TGCGCCAGCAGCCAAGTCCTCCTAGCAGAGCCCCAGCATTTT. It is translated as CASSQVLLAEPQHF.

The rearrangement joins TRBV6-5 to TRBJ2-3, with 13 bases lining up with TRBD2. This CDR3 is built from 14 residues. The germline gives CDR1 MNHEY, CDR2 SVGAGI. Trimming cost V 5 bases and J 4 bases; bases outside gene matches: 0. CDR3 in DNA: TGTGCCAGCAGTGGACTAGCGGGAGCAGATACGCAGTATTTT. This translates into CASSGLAGADTQYF.

V gene TRBV12-5 combines with J gene TRBJ2-1; possible D gene TRBD2, 6 bases. From germline, CDR1 is LGHNT and CDR2 FRNRAP. This CDR3 spans 15 amino acids. With 2 bases removed from V and 2 bases from J, the gap between germline ends came to 10 bases. The CDR3 region has the DNA TGTGCTAGTGGTTTGTGGGGAGGCCCCTACAATGAGCAGTTCTTC. Residues: CASGLWGGPYNEQFF.

The chain uses TRBV19 and TRBJ2-1, with no clear D. This CDR3 spans 14 amino acids. Looked up from germline, CDR1 is LNHDA and CDR2 is SQIVND (reference sequence). Trimming shortened V by 6 bases and J by 13 bases, and 22 bases separated the two germline ends. CDR3 sequence: CASSPPGPFMAQFF. The DNA of the CDR3 is TGTGCCAGTAGCCCTCCCGGGCCTTTCATGGCCCAGTTCTTC.

The chain links TRBV13 to TRBJ2-1, with 8 bases lining up with TRBD2. V was clipped by 5 bases and J by 10 bases; unmatched bases: 13. The CDR3 spans 15 residues. The V gene's germline CDR1 is PRHDT and CDR2 FYEKMQ (reference sequence). This CDR3 is CASSHTGLETTEQFF. In DNA form, the CDR3 reads TGTGCCAGCAGCCACACGGGACTAGAGACCACCGAGCAGTTCTTC.

The chain employs TRBV20-1 and TRBJ2-7; D remains unclear. Germline V gives CDR1 DFQATT, CDR2 SNEGSKA (reference sequence). This CDR3 is built from 10 residues. V was clipped by 3 bases and J by 4 bases, with 4 bases between them. As DNA, the CDR3 is TGCAGTGCTAGTCCTTACGAGCAGTACTTC. This encodes CSASPYEQYF.

The V call is TRBV15, the J call TRBJ2-3; TRBD1 matches at 7 bases. The V and J ends lost 6 bases and 2 bases, in that order; junction bases with no gene match: 14. Germline loops: CDR1 LNHNV, CDR2 YYDKDF (reference sequence). CDR3 size: 17 residues. For the CDR3, the DNA is TGTGCCACCAGGAACCTCCCCAGGGACAGCCACACAGATACGCAGTATTTT. Encoded protein: CATRNLPRDSHTDTQYF.

This clone was picked up one time. This chain links TRBV14 with TRBJ1-1; D is unclear. The CDR3 is 12 residues long. V lost 0 bases, J lost 11 bases, and 10 bases lay in between. Germline lookup yields CDR1 SGHDN and CDR2 FVKESK. Here the CDR3 DNA reads TGTGCCAGCAGCCAAGATCGGCTAGGGGCTTTCTTT. Its protein product is CASSQDRLGAFF. The complete variable domain, with remaining parts taken from reference TRBV14 and TRBJ1-1, reads EAGVTQFPSHSVIEKGQTVTLRCDPISGHDNLYWYRRVMGKEIKFLLHFVKESKQDESGMPNNRFLAERTGGTYSTLKVQPAELEDSGVYFCASSQDRLGAFFGQGTRLTVV.